This T cell receptor beta chain was observed in a study of identical twins' blood T cells. Each TCR cDNA library carried sample-specific barcodes on both ends. Per the original data handling: Each library had 2.2 to 3.6 million CDR3 reads and about 90,000 to nearly 500,000 clonotypes. TCRdb independently ran MiXCR on the 5' RACE reads; one entry per CDR3 protein. The V and J calls reflect TCRdb's pipeline rather than the authors' work. The sample lists roughly 380,000 distinct CDR3 sequences, under 30% occurring once. Trimming took 5 bases from V and 0 from J, leaving 30 bases between them. This CDR3 has 21 residues. CDR1 MRHNA and CDR2 SNTAGT come from the germline V gene. Points from the study as a whole: Twin similarity might stem from environmental factors, not only genetics.

With regard to this clonotype: No antigen is known for it. A much larger clone lies one base from this, so it may be a read error.

Sequencing used PBMCs. This chain uses TRBV6-4 with TRBJ2-3, with D possibly being TRBD1 or TRBD2 (6 bases each). The source is a woman aged 18-55 years in good health. The CDR3 loop is CASSFLDRGPHRDTSTDTQYF. Written as DNA, the CDR3 is TGTGCCAGCAGTTTCCTCGACCGGGGGCCTCACCGGGACACCAGCACAGATACGCAGTATTTT.